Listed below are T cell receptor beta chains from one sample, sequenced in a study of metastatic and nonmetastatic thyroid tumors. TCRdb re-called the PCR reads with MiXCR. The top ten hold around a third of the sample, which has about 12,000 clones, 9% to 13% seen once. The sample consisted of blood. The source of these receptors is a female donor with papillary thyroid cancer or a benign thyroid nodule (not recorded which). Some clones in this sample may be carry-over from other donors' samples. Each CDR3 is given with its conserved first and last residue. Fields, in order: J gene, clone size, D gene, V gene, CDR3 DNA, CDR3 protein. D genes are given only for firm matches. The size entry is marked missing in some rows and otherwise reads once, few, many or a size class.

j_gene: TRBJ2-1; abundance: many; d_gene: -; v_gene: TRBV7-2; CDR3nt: TGTGCCAGCAGCGTGAGATTCTACAATGAGCAGTTCTTC; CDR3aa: CASSVRFYNEQFF
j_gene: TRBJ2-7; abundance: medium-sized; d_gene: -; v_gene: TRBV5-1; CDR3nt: TGCGCCAGCAGGCAGGGCTACGAGCAGTACTTC; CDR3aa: CASRQGYEQYF
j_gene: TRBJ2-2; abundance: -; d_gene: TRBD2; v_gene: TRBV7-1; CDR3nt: TGTGCCAGCAGCTCCCTTTTTGGGGGAGTCCCATCGGGAGGGACCGGGGAGCTGTTTTTT; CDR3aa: CASSSLFGGVPSGGTGELFF
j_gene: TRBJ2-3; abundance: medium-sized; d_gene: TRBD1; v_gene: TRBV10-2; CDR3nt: TGCGCCAGCGCGACCGGGACAGACCCAGATACGCAGTATTTT; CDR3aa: CASATGTDPDTQYF
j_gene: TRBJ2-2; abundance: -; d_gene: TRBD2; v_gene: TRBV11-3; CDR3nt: TGTGCCAGCAGCGCCTTAGGCGGGGGACCCACCGGGGAGCTGTTTTTT; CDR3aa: CASSALGGGPTGELFF
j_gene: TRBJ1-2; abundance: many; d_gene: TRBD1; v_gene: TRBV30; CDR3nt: TGTGCCTGGAGCCCTCCTGGGACAGTCAGGGGTGGCTACACCTTC; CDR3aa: CAWSPPGTVRGGYTF
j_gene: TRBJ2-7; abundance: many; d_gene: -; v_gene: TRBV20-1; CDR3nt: TGCAGTGCCGGGGGGCTATACGTCTACGAGCAGTACTTC; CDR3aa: CSAGGLYVYEQYF
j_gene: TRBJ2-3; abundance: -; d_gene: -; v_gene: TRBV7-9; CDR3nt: TGTGCCAGCAGCTTCGCAGATACGAAGTATTTT; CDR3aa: CASSFADTKYF
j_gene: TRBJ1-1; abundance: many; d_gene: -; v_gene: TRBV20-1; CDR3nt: TGCAGTGCTTATCCACGGGGGTTGCAGTTGGGTGAAGCTTTCTTT; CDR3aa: CSAYPRGLQLGEAFF
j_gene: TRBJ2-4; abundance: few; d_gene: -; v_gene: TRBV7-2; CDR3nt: TGTGCCAGCAGCCCCCGCTCTAGTTTAGCCAAAAACATTCAGTACTTC; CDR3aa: CASSPRSSLAKNIQYF
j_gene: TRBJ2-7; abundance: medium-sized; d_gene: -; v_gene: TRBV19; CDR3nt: TGTGCCAGTAGTACCGGACGCTCCTACGAGCAGTACTTC; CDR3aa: CASSTGRSYEQYF
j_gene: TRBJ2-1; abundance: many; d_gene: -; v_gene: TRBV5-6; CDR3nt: TGTGCCAGCAGCCGACCCTCCAATAAGCAGTTCTTC; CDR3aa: CASSRPSNKQFF
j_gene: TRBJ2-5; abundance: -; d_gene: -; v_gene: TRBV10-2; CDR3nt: TGCGCTAGCAGTGAGTGGGCGGGGATCTCCGAAGAGACCCAGTACTTC; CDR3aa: CASSEWAGISEETQYF
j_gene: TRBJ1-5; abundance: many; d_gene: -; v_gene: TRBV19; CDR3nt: TGTGCCAGTAGTGACCATAGCAATCAGCCCCAGCATTTT; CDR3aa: CASSDHSNQPQHF
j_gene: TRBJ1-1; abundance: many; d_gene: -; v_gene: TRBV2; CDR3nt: TGTGCCAGCAGTGTTCAGAGGGGGAACCCTGAAGCTTTCTTT; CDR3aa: CASSVQRGNPEAFF
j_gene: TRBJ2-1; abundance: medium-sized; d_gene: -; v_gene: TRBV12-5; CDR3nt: TGTGCTAGTGGTTTGGTACAGGGAGGATCCAATGAGCAGTTCTTC; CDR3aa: CASGLVQGGSNEQFF
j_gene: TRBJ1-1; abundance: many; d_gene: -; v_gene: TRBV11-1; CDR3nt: TGTGCCAGCAGCTTCGGGGCGCAAACTGAAGCTTTCTTT; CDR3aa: CASSFGAQTEAFF
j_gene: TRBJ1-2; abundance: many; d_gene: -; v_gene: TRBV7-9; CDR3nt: TGTGCCAGCAGCTTAGCGACAGTAGGCTATGGCTACACCTTC; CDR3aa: CASSLATVGYGYTF
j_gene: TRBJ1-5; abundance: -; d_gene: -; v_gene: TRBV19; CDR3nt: TGTGCCAGTAGTATCCAGTCGCCTAATCAGCCCCAGCATTTT; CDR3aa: CASSIQSPNQPQHF
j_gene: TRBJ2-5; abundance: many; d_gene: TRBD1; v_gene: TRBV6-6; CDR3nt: TGTGCCAGCAGTTACGGGGACAGGGGGCGAGAGACCCAGTACTTC; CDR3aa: CASSYGDRGRETQYF
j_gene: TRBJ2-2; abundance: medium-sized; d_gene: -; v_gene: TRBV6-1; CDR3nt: TGTGCCAGCACAAGTCAGGGGGAGCTGTTTTTT; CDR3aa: CASTSQGELFF
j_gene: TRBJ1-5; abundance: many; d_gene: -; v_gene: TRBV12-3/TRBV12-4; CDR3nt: TGTGCCAGCAGTTTTAGCAATCAGCCCCAGCATTTT; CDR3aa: CASSFSNQPQHF
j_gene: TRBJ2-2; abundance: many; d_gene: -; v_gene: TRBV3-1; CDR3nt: TGTGCCAGCAGCCAAGATTCCAGGGCAGGGTGGAACACCGGGGAGCTGTTTTTT; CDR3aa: CASSQDSRAGWNTGELFF
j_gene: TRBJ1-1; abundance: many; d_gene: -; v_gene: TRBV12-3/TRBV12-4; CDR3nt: TGTGCCAGCAGTTTACGGGAACACTCCGAAGCTTTCTTT; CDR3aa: CASSLREHSEAFF
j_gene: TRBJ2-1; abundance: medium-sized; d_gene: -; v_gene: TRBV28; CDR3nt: TGTGCCAGCAGTACCTCCCCGGGATCCTCCTACAATGAGCAGTTCTTC; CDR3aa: CASSTSPGSSYNEQFF
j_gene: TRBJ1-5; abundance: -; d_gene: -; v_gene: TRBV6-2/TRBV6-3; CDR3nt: TGTAACAGCAGTTATCAGGGAGGCAATCAGCCCCAGCATTTT; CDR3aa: CNSSYQGGNQPQHF
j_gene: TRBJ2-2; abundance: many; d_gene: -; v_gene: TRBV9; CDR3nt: TGTGCCAGCAGCGTAGATGTGAACACCGGGGAGCTGTTTTTT; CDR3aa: CASSVDVNTGELFF
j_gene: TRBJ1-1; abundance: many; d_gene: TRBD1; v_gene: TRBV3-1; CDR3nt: TGTGCCAGCAGCTCCTCAGGGGGCTCAGCTTTCTTT; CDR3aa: CASSSSGGSAFF
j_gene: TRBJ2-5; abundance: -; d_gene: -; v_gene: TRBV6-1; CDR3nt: TGTGCCAGCACCAGCCAGGGAAGTCAAGAGACAAAGTACTTC; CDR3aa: CASTSQGSQETKYF
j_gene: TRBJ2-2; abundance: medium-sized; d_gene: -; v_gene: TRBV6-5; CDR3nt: TGTGCCAGCAGTTACACTCTTGACAGGGAGCTGTTTTTT; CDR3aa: CASSYTLDRELFF
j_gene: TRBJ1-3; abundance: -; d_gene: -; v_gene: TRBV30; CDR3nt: TGTGGCCGTGGCGGAGCCGACTCTGGAAACACCATATATTTT; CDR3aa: CGRGGADSGNTIYF
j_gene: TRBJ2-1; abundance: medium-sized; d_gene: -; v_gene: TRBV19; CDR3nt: TGTGCCAGTAGTAAAGGGAAATTCTTGGGCAATGAGCAGTTCTTC; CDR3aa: CASSKGKFLGNEQFF
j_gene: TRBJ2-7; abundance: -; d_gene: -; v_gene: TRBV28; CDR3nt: TGTGCCAGCAGTACCCGAGACGAGCAGTACTTC; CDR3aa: CASSTRDEQYF
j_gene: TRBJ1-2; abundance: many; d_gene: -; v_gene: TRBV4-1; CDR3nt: TGCGCCAGCAGCCAAGTTGAATTAGCAGGGGCCAGGAACTATGGCTACACCTTC; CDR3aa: CASSQVELAGARNYGYTF
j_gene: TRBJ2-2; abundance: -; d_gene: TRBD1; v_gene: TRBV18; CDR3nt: TGTGCCAGCTCACCGGGACAGGGGCTAACCGGGGAGCTGTTTTTT; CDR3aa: CASSPGQGLTGELFF
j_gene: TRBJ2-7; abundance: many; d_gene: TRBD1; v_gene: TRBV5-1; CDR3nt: TGCGCCAGCAGCTTTAATCCGGGACAGGCTTCACGCAAGCAGTACTTC; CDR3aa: CASSFNPGQASRKQYF
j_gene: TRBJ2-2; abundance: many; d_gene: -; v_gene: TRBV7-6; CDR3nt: TGTGCCAGCAGAATCTACGTGGGGAACACCGGGGAGCTGTTTTTT; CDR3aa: CASRIYVGNTGELFF
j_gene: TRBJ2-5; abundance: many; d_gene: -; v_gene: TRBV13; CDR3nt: TGTGCCAGCAGCTCCCGGGCGGTAGAGACCCAGTACTTC; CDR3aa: CASSSRAVETQYF
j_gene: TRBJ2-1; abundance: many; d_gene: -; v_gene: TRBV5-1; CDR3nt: TGCGCCAGCAGCTTGGAGGCCGGGAGCACCCATGAGCAGTTCTTC; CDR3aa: CASSLEAGSTHEQFF
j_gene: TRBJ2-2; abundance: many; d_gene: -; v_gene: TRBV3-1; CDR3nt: TGTGCCAGCAGCCAAGATTGGGGTAACACCGGGGAGCTGTTTTTT; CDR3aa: CASSQDWGNTGELFF
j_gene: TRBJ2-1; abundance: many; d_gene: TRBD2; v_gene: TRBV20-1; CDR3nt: TGCAGTGCTGGCCCGATAGCGGGAAGGAATGAGCAGTTCTTC; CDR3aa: CSAGPIAGRNEQFF
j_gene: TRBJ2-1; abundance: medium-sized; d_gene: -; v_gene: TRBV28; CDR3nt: TGTGCCAGCAGTCGATCGAGGGGCGGGGAGCAGTTCTTC; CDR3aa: CASSRSRGGEQFF
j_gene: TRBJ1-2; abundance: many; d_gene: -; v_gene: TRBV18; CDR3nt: TGTGCCAGCTCACCTAGGCGGGACGATGGCTACACCTTC; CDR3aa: CASSPRRDDGYTF
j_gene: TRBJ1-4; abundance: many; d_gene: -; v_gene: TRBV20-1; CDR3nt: TGCAGTGCCCCCTTCGGGGTTGAGAATGAAAAACTGTTTTTT; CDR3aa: CSAPFGVENEKLFF
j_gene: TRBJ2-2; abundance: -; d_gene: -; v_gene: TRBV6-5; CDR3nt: TGTGCCAGCAGTTGGGGGAGGCGTACCGCAACCTCCGGGGAGCTGTTTTTT; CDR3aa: CASSWGRRTATSGELFF
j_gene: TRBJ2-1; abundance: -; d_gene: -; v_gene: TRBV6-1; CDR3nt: TGTGCCAGCACTGACTCCCTAGCTTGTAGGCGAAGGGAGCAGTTCTTC; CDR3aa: CASTDSLACRRREQFF
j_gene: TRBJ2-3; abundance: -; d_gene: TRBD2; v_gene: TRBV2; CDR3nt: TGTGCCAGCAGTGAAGCAACCAGCGGGGGGGCATCAGATACGCAGTATTTT; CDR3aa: CASSEATSGGASDTQYF
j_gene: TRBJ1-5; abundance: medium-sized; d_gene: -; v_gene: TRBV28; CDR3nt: TGTGCCAGCAACTTAGGGGGAATTCGTAGCAATCAGCCCCAGCATTTT; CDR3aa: CASNLGGIRSNQPQHF
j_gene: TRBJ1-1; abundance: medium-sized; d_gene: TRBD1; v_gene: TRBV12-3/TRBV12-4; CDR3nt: TGTGCCAGCAGTTCGCCAAACGGACAGGGGGTTACTGAAGCTTTCTTT; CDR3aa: CASSSPNGQGVTEAFF
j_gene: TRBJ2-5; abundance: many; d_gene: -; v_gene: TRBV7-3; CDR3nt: TGTGCCAGCAGCTTATACCGGCAAGGAGAGGGGACCCAGTACTTC; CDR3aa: CASSLYRQGEGTQYF
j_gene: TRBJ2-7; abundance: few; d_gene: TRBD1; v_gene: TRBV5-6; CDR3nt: TGTGCCAGCAGCTCCTTATACAGGGGAGCCTACGAGCAGTACTTC; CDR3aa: CASSSLYRGAYEQYF
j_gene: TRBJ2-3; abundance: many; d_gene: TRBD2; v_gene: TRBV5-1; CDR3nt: TGCGCCAGCAGCCAGCGGGAGTGGGCAGATACGCAGTATTTT; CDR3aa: CASSQREWADTQYF